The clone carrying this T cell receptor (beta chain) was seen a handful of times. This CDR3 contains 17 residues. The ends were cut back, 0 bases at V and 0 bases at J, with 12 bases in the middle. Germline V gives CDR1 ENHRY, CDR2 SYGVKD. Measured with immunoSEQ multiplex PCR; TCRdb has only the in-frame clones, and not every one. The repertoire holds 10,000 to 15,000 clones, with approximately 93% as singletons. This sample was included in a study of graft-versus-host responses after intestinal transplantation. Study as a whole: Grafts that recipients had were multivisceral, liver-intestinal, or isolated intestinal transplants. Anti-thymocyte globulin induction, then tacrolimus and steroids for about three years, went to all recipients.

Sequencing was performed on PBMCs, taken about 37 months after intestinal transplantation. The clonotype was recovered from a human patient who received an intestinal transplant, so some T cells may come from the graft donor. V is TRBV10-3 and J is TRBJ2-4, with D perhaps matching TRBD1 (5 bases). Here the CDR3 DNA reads TGTGCCATCAGTGAGTCGATGCAGGGAACAGCCAAAAACATTCAGTACTTC. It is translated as CAISESMQGTAKNIQYF.